This TCR beta chain was found in a study of molecular identifiers for immune sequencing clone quantification. This CDR3 contains 15 residues. The V gene's germline CDR1 is LGHNA and CDR2 YNFKEQ. Trimming cost V 0 bases and J 6 bases, with 15 bases left between them. TCRdb independently ran MiXCR on the PCR reads; one entry per CDR3 protein. Seen here are about 40,000 distinct CDR3 sequences, roughly 24% observed once, and the top ten hold around 0.97%. This clonotype was seen many times. This TCR was sampled from a human donor in good health. Some libraries in this study had Jurkat cell RNA spiked in. Sample: naive CD8+ T cells from blood, with Jurkat cell RNA spiked in. Stated subset: FACS-sorted CD8+CD4-CCR7+CD45RA+ naive T cells. The J gene is TRBJ2-7, the V gene TRBV4-2, with TRBD2 as a possible D gene (6 bases). Here the CDR3 reads CASSQERGRPAEQYF. CDR3 coding DNA: TGTGCCAGCAGCCAAGAGAGAGGGAGGCCGGCCGAGCAGTACTTC.